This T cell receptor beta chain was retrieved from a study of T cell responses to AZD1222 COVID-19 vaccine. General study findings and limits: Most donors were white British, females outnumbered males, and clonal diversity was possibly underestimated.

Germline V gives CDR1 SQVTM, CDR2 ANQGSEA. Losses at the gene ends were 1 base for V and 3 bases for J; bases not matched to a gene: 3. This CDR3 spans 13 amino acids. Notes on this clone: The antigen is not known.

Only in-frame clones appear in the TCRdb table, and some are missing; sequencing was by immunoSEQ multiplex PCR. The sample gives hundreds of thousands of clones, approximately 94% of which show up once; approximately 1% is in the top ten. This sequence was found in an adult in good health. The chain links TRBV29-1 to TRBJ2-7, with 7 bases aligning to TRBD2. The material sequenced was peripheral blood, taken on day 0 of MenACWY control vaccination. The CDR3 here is CSVEASGNYEQYF. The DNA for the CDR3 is TGCAGCGTTGAAGCCAGCGGGAACTACGAGCAGTACTTC.